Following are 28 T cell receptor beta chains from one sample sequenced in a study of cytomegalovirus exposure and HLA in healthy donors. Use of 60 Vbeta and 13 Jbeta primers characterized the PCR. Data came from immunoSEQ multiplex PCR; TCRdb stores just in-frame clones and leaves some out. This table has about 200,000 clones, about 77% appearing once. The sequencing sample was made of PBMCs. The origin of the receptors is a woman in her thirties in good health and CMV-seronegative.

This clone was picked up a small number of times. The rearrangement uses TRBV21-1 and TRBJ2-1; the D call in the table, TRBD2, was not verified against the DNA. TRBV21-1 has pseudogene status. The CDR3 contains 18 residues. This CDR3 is CASSKENETWLACNEQFF. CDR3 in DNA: TGTGCCAGCAGCAAAGAGAACGAGACGTGGCTAGCGTGCAATGAGCAGTTCTTC.

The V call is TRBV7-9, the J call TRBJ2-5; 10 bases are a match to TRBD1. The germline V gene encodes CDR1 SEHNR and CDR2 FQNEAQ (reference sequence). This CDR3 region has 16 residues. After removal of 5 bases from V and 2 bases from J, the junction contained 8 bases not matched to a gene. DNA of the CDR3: TGTGCCAGCAGCATCCGGGACAGGGGCCTTCAAGAGACCCAGTACTTC. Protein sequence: CASSIRDRGLQETQYF. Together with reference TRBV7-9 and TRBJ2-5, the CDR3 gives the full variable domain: DTGVSQNPRHKITKRGQNVTFRCDPISEHNRLYWYRQTLGQGPEFLTYFQNEAQLEKSRLLSDRFSAERPKGSFSTLEIQRTEQGDSAMYLCASSIRDRGLQETQYFGPGTRLLVL.

The CDR3 DNA follows: TGTGCCAGCAGTTTTTATGGACAGTCCTATTTT. It is translated as CASSFYGQSYF. The V call is TRBV28, the J call TRBJ1-3, with TRBD1 as a possible D gene (6 bases). The CDR3 covers 11 residues. The germline V gene has CDR1 MDHEN and CDR2 SYDVKM. V was trimmed by 3 bases and J by 16 bases, leaving 13 bases between them.

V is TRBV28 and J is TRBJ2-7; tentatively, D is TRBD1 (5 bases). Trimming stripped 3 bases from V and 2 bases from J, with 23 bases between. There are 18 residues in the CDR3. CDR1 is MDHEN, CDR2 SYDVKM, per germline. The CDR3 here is CASSFSRVKWGPTYEQYF. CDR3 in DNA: TGTGCCAGCAGTTTCTCCCGGGTCAAGTGGGGCCCTACCTACGAGCAGTACTTC.

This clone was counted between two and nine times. In nucleotides, the CDR3 is TGTGCCAGCAGTGACGTCTCGGGGTATCAGCCCCAGCATTTT. It translates to CASSDVSGYQPQHF. V gene TRBV6-1 combines with J gene TRBJ1-5; D is uncertain. CDR3 length equals 14 residues. Trimming took 3 bases from V and 5 from J, leaving 11 bases between them. CDR1 is MNHNS and CDR2 is SASEGT in the germline V gene.

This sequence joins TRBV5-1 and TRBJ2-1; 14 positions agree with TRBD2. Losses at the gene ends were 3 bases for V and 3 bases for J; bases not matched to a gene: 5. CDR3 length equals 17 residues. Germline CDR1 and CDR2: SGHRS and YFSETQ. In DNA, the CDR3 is TGCGCCAGCAGCTCAGGACTAGCGGGAGGTTTCTACAATGAGCAGTTCTTC. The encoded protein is CASSSGLAGGFYNEQFF.

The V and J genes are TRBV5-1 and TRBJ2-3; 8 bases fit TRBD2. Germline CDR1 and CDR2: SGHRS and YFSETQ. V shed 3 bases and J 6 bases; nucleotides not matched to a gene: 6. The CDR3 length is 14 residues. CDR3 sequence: CASSSGGAGDTQYF. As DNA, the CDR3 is TGCGCCAGCAGCTCCGGGGGGGCGGGGGATACGCAGTATTTT.

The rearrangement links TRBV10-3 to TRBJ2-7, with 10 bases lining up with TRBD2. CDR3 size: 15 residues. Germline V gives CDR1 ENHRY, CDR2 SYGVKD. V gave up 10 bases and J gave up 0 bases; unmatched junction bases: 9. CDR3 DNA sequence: TGTGCCACCCGGGTAGCGGGAGGCAGCTCCTACGAGCAGTACTTC. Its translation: CATRVAGGSSYEQYF.

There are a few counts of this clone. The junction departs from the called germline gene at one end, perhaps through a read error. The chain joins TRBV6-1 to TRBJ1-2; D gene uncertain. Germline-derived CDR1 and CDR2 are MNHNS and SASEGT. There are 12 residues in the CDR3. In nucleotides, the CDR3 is TGTGCCAGCAGTGTAACGAGGTCCGGCTACCCCTTC. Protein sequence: CASSVTRSGYPF.

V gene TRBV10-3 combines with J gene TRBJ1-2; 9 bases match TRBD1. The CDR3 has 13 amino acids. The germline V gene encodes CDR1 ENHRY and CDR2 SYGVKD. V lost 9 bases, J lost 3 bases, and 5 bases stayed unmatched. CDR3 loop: CAIQGAPDYGYTF. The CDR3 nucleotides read TGTGCCATACAGGGGGCGCCGGACTATGGCTACACCTTC.

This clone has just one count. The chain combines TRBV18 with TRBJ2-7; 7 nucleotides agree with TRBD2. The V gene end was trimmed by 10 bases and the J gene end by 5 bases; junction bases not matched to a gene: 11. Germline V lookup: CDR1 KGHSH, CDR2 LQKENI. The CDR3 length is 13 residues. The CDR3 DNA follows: TGTGCCACTTCGTTCGCGGGGGAGAACGAGCAGTACTTC. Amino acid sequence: CATSFAGENEQYF. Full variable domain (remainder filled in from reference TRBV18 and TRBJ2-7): NAGVMQNPRHLVRRRGQEARLRCSPMKGHSHVYWYRQLPEEGLKFMVYLQKENIIDESGMPKERFSAEFPKEGPSILRIQQVVRGDSAAYFCATSFAGENEQYFGPGTRLTVT.

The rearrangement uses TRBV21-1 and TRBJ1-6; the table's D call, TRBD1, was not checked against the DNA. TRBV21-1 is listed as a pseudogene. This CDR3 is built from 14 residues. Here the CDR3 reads CASSKRQGDSPLHF. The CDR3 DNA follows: TGTGCCAGCAGCAAAAGACAGGGTGATTCACCCCTCCACTTT.

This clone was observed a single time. CDR3 DNA sequence: TGTGCCAGCAGCTTAGGGCCGGGGGTTTCCAGGCCCCAGCATTTT. As protein: CASSLGPGVSRPQHF. This chain joins TRBV5-5 and TRBJ1-5, with a weak D call TRBD1 (5 bases). V lost 2 bases, J lost 9 bases, and 18 bases lay in between. There are 15 residues in the CDR3. Per the germline V gene, CDR1 is SGHKS and CDR2 is YYEKEE (reference sequence).

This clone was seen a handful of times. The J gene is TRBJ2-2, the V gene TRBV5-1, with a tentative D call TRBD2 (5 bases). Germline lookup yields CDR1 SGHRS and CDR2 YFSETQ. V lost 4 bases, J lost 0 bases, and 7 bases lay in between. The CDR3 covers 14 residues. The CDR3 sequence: CASSIATNTGELFF. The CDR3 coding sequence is TGCGCCAGCAGCATAGCGACGAACACCGGGGAGCTGTTTTTT. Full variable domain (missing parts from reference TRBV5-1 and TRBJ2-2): KAGVTQTPRYLIKTRGQQVTLSCSPISGHRSVSWYQQTPGQGLQFLFEYFSETQRNKGNFPGRFSGRQFSNSRSEMNVSTLELGDSALYLCASSIATNTGELFFGEGSRLTVL.

For the CDR3, the DNA is TGTGCCAGTCGATCGACAGGGGGGGCCCACGAGCAGTACTTC. Translated: CASRSTGGAHEQYF. The rearrangement joins TRBV2 to TRBJ2-5; 9 bases match TRBD1. The J call may be wrong; the DNA end is better matched by TRBJ2-7. This CDR3 is built from 14 residues. Germline V gene lookup returns CDR1 SNHLY and CDR2 FYNNEI.

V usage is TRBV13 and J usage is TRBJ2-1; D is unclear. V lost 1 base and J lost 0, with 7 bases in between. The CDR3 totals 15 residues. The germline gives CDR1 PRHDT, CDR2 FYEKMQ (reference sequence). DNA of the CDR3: TGTGCCAGCAGCTTAGACCGGAGCTCCTACAATGAGCAGTTCTTC. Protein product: CASSLDRSSYNEQFF.

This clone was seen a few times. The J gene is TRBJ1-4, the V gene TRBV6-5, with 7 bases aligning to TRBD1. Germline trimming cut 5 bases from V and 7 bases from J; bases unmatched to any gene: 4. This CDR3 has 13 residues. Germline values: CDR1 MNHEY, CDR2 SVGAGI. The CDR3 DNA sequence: TGTGCCAGCAGTCGACAGGGTTTTGAAAAACTGTTTTTT. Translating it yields CASSRQGFEKLFF.

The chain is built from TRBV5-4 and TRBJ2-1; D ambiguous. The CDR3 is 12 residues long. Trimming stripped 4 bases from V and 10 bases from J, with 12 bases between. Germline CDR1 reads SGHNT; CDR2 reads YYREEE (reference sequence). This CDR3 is CASSPTPGEQFF. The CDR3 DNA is TGTGCCAGCAGCCCCACCCCAGGCGAGCAGTTCTTC. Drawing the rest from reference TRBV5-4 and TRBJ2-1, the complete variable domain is ETGVTQSPTHLIKTRGQQVTLRCSSQSGHNTVSWYQQALGQGPQFIFQYYREEENGRGNFPPRFSGLQFPNYSSELNVNALELDDSALYLCASSPTPGEQFFGPGTRLTVL.

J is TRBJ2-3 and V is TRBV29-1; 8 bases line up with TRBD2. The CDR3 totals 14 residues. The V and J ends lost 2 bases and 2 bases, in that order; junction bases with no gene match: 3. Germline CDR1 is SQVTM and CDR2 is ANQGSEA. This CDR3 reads CSVETGGPTDTQYF. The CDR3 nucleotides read TGCAGCGTTGAAACGGGAGGGCCCACAGATACGCAGTATTTT.

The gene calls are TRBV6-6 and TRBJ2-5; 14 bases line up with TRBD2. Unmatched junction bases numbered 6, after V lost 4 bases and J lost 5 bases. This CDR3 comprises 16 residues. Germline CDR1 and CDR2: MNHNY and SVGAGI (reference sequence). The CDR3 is CASSFWTSGRMETQYF. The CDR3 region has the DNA TGTGCCAGCAGTTTTTGGACTAGCGGGAGGATGGAGACCCAGTACTTC.

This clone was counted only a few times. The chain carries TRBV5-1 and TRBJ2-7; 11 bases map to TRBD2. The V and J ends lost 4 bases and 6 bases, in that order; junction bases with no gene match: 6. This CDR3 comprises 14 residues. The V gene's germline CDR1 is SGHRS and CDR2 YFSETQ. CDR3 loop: CASSATSGGAEQYF. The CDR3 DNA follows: TGCGCCAGCAGCGCAACTAGCGGGGGTGCCGAGCAGTACTTC.

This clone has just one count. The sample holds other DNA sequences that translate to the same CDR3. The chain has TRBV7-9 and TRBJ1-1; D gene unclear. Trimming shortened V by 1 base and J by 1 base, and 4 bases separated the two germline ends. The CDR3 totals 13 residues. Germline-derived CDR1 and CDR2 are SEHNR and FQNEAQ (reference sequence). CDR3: CASSLGQNTEAFF. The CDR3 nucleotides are TGTGCCAGCAGCTTAGGACAGAACACTGAAGCTTTCTTT.

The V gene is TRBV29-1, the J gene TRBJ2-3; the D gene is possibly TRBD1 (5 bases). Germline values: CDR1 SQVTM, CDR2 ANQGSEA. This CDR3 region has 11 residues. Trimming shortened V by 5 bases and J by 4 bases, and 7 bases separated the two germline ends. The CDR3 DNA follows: TGCAGCGTTATAGGGGCAGATACGCAGTATTTT. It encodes CSVIGADTQYF.

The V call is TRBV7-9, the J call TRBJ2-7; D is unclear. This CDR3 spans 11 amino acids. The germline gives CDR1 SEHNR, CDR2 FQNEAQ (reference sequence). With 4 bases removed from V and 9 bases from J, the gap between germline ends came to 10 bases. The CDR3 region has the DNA TGTGCCAGCAGCTCATCTACCTCGCAGTACTTC. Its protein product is CASSSSTSQYF.

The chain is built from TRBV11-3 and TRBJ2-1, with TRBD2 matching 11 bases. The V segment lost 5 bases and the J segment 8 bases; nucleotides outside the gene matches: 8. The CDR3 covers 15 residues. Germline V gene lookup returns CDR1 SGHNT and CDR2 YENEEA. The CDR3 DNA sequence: TGTGCCAGCAGCCCGTATAGCGGGGGGGCCGATGAGCAGTTCTTC. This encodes CASSPYSGGADEQFF.

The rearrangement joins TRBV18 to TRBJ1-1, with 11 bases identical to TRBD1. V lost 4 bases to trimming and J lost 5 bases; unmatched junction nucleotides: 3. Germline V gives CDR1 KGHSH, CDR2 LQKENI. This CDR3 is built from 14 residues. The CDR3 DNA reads TGTGCCAGCTCACGGGGGACAGGGGGTACTGAAGCTTTCTTT. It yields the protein CASSRGTGGTEAFF.

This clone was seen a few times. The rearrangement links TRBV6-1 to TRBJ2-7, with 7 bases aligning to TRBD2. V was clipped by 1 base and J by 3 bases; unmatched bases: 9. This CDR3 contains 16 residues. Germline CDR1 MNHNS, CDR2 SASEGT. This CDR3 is CASSEGGGRAYYEQYF. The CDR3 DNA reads TGTGCCAGCAGTGAAGGGGGGGGGAGGGCTTACTACGAGCAGTACTTC.

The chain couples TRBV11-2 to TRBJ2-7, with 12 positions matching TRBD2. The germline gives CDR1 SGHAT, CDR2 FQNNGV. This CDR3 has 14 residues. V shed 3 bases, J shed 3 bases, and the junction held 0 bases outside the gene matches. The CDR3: CASSLGLAGYEQYF. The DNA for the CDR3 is TGTGCCAGCAGCTTGGGACTAGCGGGCTACGAGCAGTACTTC. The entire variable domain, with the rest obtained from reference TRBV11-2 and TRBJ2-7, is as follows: EAGVAQSPRYKIIEKRQSVAFWCNPISGHATLYWYQQILGQGPKLLIQFQNNGVVDDSQLPKDRFSAERLKGVDSTLKIQPAKLEDSAVYLCASSLGLAGYEQYFGPGTRLTVT.